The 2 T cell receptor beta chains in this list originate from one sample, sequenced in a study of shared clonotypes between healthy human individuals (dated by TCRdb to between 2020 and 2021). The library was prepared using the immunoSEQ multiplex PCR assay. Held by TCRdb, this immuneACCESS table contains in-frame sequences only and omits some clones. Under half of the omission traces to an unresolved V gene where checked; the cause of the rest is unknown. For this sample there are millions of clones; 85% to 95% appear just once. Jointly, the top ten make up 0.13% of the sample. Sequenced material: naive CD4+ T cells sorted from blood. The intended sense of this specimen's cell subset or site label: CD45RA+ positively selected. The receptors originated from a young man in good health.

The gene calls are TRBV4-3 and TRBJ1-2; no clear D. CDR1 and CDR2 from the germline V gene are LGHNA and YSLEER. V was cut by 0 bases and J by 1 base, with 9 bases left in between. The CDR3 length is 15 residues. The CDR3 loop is CASSQETNFNYGYTF. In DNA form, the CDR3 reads TGCGCCAGCAGCCAAGAAACAAACTTTAACTATGGCTACACCTTC.

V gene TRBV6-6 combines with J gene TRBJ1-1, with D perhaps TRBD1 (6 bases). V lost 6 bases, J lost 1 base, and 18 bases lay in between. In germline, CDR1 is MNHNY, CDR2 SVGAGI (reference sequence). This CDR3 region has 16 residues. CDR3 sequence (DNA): TGTGCCAGCAGCATACCCACGACAGGCCGGAACACTGAAGCTTTCTTT. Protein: CASSIPTTGRNTEAFF.